This T cell receptor beta chain derives from a study of T cells in Graves' hyperthyroidism and ophthalmopathy. General observations from the study: Most thyroid-expanded clonotypes above 0.001 were also found in blood.

Worth noting for this clonotype: Its antigen is still unknown.

Authors of the study amplified TCR beta CDR3 regions from RNA transcripts. The HTBI primer set drove a first-round RT-PCR of the TCR CDR3. TCRdb re-analysed the multiplex PCR reads in MiXCR, keeping a single row per CDR3 protein. This sample has about half a million distinct CDR3 sequences; about 16% occur once, and the top ten carry 25% to 30%. The source of this sequence is a woman in her twenties or thirties with Graves' ophthalmopathy. Sample: blood.

This CDR3 is CASSYRADYEQYF. In DNA form, the CDR3 reads TGTGCCAGCAGTTACAGAGCAGACTACGAGCAGTACTTC. The rearrangement links TRBV6-5 to TRBJ2-7; D is unresolved. The CDR3 contains 13 residues. The ends were cut back, 2 bases at V and 3 bases at J, with 8 bases in the middle. Germline V CDR1 and CDR2: MNHEY, SVGAGI.